The clone carrying this TCR beta chain was counted only a few times. Using immunoSEQ multiplex PCR, the repertoire was profiled, and TCRdb retains in-frame clones only, with some absent. The table lists some 350,000 clones, roughly nine tenths of them singletons. The data stem from a study of blood T cell repertoires in COVID-19. This CDR3 has 13 amino acids. The V gene end was trimmed by 7 bases and the J gene end by 7 bases; junction bases not matched to a gene: 7. Ages ranged from about 18 to 89 years, with residence in about two dozen US areas. The receptor was derived from a man in his late teens or twenties who had recovered from COVID-19. The chain couples TRBV12-3 or TRBV12-4 to TRBJ2-7; 10 positions match TRBD2. Input material: PBMCs or T cells enriched from blood (not recorded which). The CDR3 coding sequence is TGTGCCAGCAACCCTAGCGGGGGAAGAGAGCAGTACTTC. This encodes CASNPSGGREQYF.